This T cell receptor (beta chain) is drawn from a study of tumor-infiltrating lymphocytes in primary liver carcinoma. Using a constant-region primer together with ProtoScript II reverse transcriptase, TCR beta cDNA was made from 500 to 650 ng of total RNA. For TCR beta, libraries were produced by three nested multiplex PCR rounds using slightly modified ARM-PCR. Two initial PCR rounds of around 10 cycles each paired TRBV1-TRBV30 forward primers with a C-beta reverse primer. TCRdb used MiXCR to reprocess the multiplex PCR reads, holding one entry per CDR3 protein. The table lists about 330,000 distinct CDR3 sequences, 65% of them singletons, with under 8.5% in the top ten. Alongside blood RNA obtained from unsorted whole blood, germline DNA was also extracted. Worth noting for this clonotype: A junction boundary mismatches the germline segment, possibly from a read error.

This CDR3 comprises 18 residues. CDR1 is MNHEY and CDR2 is SVGAGI in the germline V gene. The clonotype originates from a man between 35 and 55 years old with primary liver carcinoma and hepatitis B virus infection. V and J are TRBV6-5 and TRBJ2-1; 9 bases line up with TRBD1. The specimen sequenced was peripheral blood. CDR3 region: CASSALGQNRGPYDEQFF. CDR3 in DNA: TGTGCCAGCAGTGCCCTGGGGCAAAACAGGGGGCCCTACGATGAGCAGTTCTTC.